One sample yielded the 24 T cell receptor beta chains listed below, sequenced in a study of T cell repertoires in cytomegalovirus infection. TCRdb redid the calling of the reads with MiXCR, one entry per CDR3 protein. The repertoire includes approximately 200,000 distinct CDR3 sequences, over 20% of them detected once, and around a sixth sits in the top ten. Sequencing input: CD8+ T cells from PBMCs. Receptors originate from a human donor in good health (CMV status not recorded). Some clones in this sample may be carry-over from other donors' samples.

The chain is built from TRBV20-1 and TRBJ2-7; maybe TRBD1 (6 bases). CDR3 size: 13 residues. V dropped 6 bases and J dropped 1 base, with 13 bases sitting between them. The germline V gene encodes CDR1 DFQATT and CDR2 SNEGSKA (reference sequence). The CDR3 DNA sequence: TGCAGTGCCCTGGGACACCTATCCTACGAGCAGTACTTC. Its translation: CSALGHLSYEQYF.

Regarding this clonotype: This may arise from a read error, as a much more abundant clone is one base away. V is TRBV12-3 or TRBV12-4 and J is TRBJ1-1; D unclear. This CDR3 has 14 amino acids. The V gene lost 1 base and the J gene lost 3 bases, with 9 bases spanning the gap. CDR3 sequence (DNA): TGTGCCAGCAGTTTAGGGAGCAGTGACACTGAAGCTTTCTTT. Translating it yields CASSLGSSDTEAFF.

V is TRBV2 and J is TRBJ2-7; D is ambiguous. Germline-derived CDR1 and CDR2 are SNHLY and FYNNEI. The CDR3 extends over 12 amino acids. V gave up 7 bases and J gave up 2 bases, with 9 bases separating them. The CDR3 nucleotides read TGTGCCAGCACCCATGCAGCCTACGAGCAGTACTTC. Residues: CASTHAAYEQYF.

This chain uses TRBV28 with TRBJ1-5, with D perhaps TRBD1 (5 bases). This CDR3 contains 16 residues. CDR1 MDHEN and CDR2 SYDVKM come from the germline V gene. The germline V and J ends were trimmed by 0 bases and 5 bases, with 14 bases remaining between them. The CDR3 DNA reads TGTGCCAGCAGTTTATGGGGACCCACGCCGCATCAGCCCCAGCATTTT. This encodes CASSLWGPTPHQPQHF.

This clonotype appeared many times. The chain employs TRBV11-2 and TRBJ2-1; perhaps TRBD2 as D (6 bases). V was pared by 5 bases and J by 8 bases, with 7 bases between. CDR1 is SGHAT, CDR2 FQNNGV, per germline. CDR3 length: 11 residues. CDR3 in amino acids: CASSQRDEQFF. The CDR3 coding sequence is TGTGCCAGCAGCCAGCGGGATGAGCAGTTCTTC.

The rearrangement joins TRBV29-1 to TRBJ2-5; 8 positions match TRBD1. Germline CDR1 is SQVTM and CDR2 is ANQGSEA. CDR3 size: 15 residues. V shed 1 base and J 4 bases; nucleotides not matched to a gene: 8. The CDR3 DNA reads as TGCAGCGTTGAAGGGTCGACAGGGGCGGGAGAGACCCAGTACTTC. Translating gives CSVEGSTGAGETQYF.

This clonotype was recorded a few times. The chain recombines TRBV28 with TRBJ2-7; TRBD1 aligns across 9 bases. V lost 2 bases and J lost 4; bases outside the gene matches: 9. The CDR3 runs 16 residues. Germline V gene lookup returns CDR1 MDHEN and CDR2 SYDVKM. The CDR3 DNA is TGTGCCAGCAGTTTACGTAAACAGGGGGCCGTTTACGAGCAGTACTTC. Translating it yields CASSLRKQGAVYEQYF.

The chain has TRBV10-3 and TRBJ1-2; D is uncertain. CDR1 ENHRY and CDR2 SYGVKD come from the germline V gene. With 1 base removed from V and 8 bases from J, the gap between germline ends came to 20 bases. The CDR3 has 16 amino acids. DNA of the CDR3: TGTGCCATCAGTGAGTGGAAGGCGGCCGCGGAGGGAGGCTACACCTTC. Translating gives CAISEWKAAAEGGYTF.

There are a few counts of this clonotype. The rearrangement uses TRBV20-1 and TRBJ2-6, with D unclear. Germline CDR1 DFQATT, CDR2 SNEGSKA (reference sequence). Trimming cost V 0 bases and J 3 bases, with 12 bases left between them. CDR3 length: 16 amino acids. As DNA, the CDR3 is TGCAGTGCTAGAGATCCCGGTCGTGTTGGGGCCAACGTCCTGACTTTC. Translating gives CSARDPGRVGANVLTF.

The chain has TRBV10-3 and TRBJ2-3; possibly TRBD2 for D (5 bases). The length of the CDR3 is 12 residues. Trimming took off 6 bases at V and 14 bases at J, with 18 bases between the two ends. Germline V CDR1 and CDR2: ENHRY, SYGVKD. CDR3 region: CAIRMDSVGRYF. The CDR3 DNA sequence: TGTGCCATCAGAATGGACTCGGTCGGAAGGTATTTT.

The J gene is TRBJ2-7, the V gene TRBV5-6, with 8 bases aligning to TRBD2. V was clipped by 1 base and J by 0 bases; unmatched bases: 3. This CDR3 has 15 residues. Germline CDR1 reads SGHDT; CDR2 reads YYEEEE. CDR3 sequence reads: CASSLLRGDSYEQYF. For the CDR3, the DNA is TGTGCCAGCAGCTTGCTGCGGGGGGACTCCTACGAGCAGTACTTC.

This clonotype was recorded a few times. V usage is TRBV3-1 and J usage is TRBJ2-7; TRBD1 aligns across 11 bases. The CDR3 sequence is 16 residues long. The J segment lost 3 bases and the V segment lost 0 bases, leaving 4 bases of the junction unmatched. Germline CDR1 LGHDT, CDR2 YNNKEL (reference sequence). As DNA, the CDR3 is TGTGCCAGCAGCCAAGATCCCGGGACAGGGGGCTACGAGCAGTACTTC. Its protein is CASSQDPGTGGYEQYF.

This clonotype was recorded a few times. J is TRBJ2-7 and V is TRBV2; D may be TRBD1 or TRBD2 (6 bases each). This CDR3 comprises 10 residues. Trimming took 8 bases from V and 6 from J, leaving 8 bases between them. Germline V gives CDR1 SNHLY, CDR2 FYNNEI. The CDR3 is CASGGLEQYF. The CDR3 nucleotides are TGTGCCAGCGGGGGGCTCGAGCAGTACTTC.

This chain uses TRBV7-9 with TRBJ1-2; D not certain. Looked up from germline, CDR1 is SEHNR and CDR2 is FQNEAQ (reference sequence). This CDR3 has 14 amino acids. The ends were cut back, 2 bases at V and 1 base at J, with 8 bases in the middle. The CDR3 spells CASSLNLDNYGYTF. The CDR3, as DNA: TGTGCCAGCAGCTTAAATCTTGATAACTATGGCTACACCTTC. Based on the CDR3 plus reference TRBV7-9 and TRBJ1-2, the full variable domain is DTGVSQNPRHKITKRGQNVTFRCDPISEHNRLYWYRQTLGQGPEFLTYFQNEAQLEKSRLLSDRFSAERPKGSFSTLEIQRTEQGDSAMYLCASSLNLDNYGYTFGSGTRLTVV.

Of note for this clonotype: A much more abundant neighbour one base away suggests this may be a read error. This chain links TRBV25-1 with TRBJ1-1; possibly TRBD1 for D (6 bases). CDR3 length: 15 amino acids. The germline V and J ends were trimmed by 7 bases and 1 base, with 16 bases remaining between them. The germline V gene encodes CDR1 MGHDK and CDR2 SYGVNS. CDR3 bases: TGTGCCAGCAATCCAGGGGTGTTCGGGAACACTGAAGCTTTCTTT. Translating it yields CASNPGVFGNTEAFF.

This clonotype appeared many times. The chain has TRBV7-6 and TRBJ2-7; D is undetermined. Germline assignment: CDR1 SGHVS and CDR2 FNYEAQ. Trimming removed 3 bases at V and 2 bases at J, with 8 bases between. CDR3 length: 13 amino acids. The CDR3 coding sequence is TGTGCCAGCAGCTTGGGCAGAGCCTACGAGCAGTACTTC. It specifies CASSLGRAYEQYF.

The table lists this clonotype with a few counts. The V gene is TRBV4-1, the J gene TRBJ2-3, with 9 positions matching TRBD2. The CDR3 contains 19 residues. Germline values: CDR1 MGHRA, CDR2 YSYEKL. V lost 1 base to trimming and J lost 0 bases; unmatched junction nucleotides: 11. DNA of the CDR3: TGCGCCAGCAGCCAAGTAGCGGGGGATGGTATGATGAGCACAGATACGCAGTATTTT. Translation gives CASSQVAGDGMMSTDTQYF.

This clonotype has just a few counts. The chain carries TRBV20-1 and TRBJ2-7, with no clear D. The CDR3 consists of 12 residues. The V end was cut by 6 bases, the J end by 4 bases, with 13 bases between. CDR1 is DFQATT, CDR2 SNEGSKA, per germline (reference sequence). CDR3 DNA sequence: TGCAGTGCCAGGCAGCTCTCTTACGAGCAGTACTTC. The encoded protein is CSARQLSYEQYF.

This clonotype came up many times. The chain has TRBV2 and TRBJ1-1, with D unclear. Germline V gives CDR1 SNHLY, CDR2 FYNNEI. CDR3 size: 11 residues. Between the trimmed V and J ends, which lost 5 bases and 2 bases, there was a span of 3 bases. The CDR3, as DNA: TGTGCCAGCAGTTCCAACACTGAAGCTTTCTTT. The encoded protein is CASSSNTEAFF.

The genes are TRBV29-1 and TRBJ2-1; D remains unclear. The CDR3 is 13 amino acids. With 4 bases removed from V and 6 bases from J, the gap between germline ends came to 13 bases. Germline V gives CDR1 SQVTM, CDR2 ANQGSEA. CDR3 coding DNA: TGCAGCGTTGCTGAGGCCGTGACCAATGAGCAGTTCTTC. Translation: CSVAEAVTNEQFF.

This clonotype was detected ten times or more. The J gene is TRBJ2-1, the V gene TRBV6-6; perhaps TRBD2 as D (6 bases). The CDR3 extends over 15 amino acids. Germline V gene lookup returns CDR1 MNHNY and CDR2 SVGAGI (reference sequence). Trimming shortened V by 5 bases and J by 7 bases, and 18 bases separated the two germline ends. The CDR3 reads CASSPRTGVRNEQFF. CDR3 coding DNA: TGTGCCAGCAGTCCGAGGACGGGGGTGAGGAATGAGCAGTTCTTC.

This clonotype appeared many times. This chain links TRBV11-1 with TRBJ2-7, with D unclear. Germline V lookup: CDR1 SGHAT, CDR2 FQDESV (reference sequence). This CDR3 comprises 12 residues. The germline V and J ends were trimmed by 5 bases and 3 bases, with 8 bases remaining between them. CDR3 protein: CASSHKNYEQYF. DNA for the CDR3: TGTGCCAGCAGCCACAAAAACTACGAGCAGTACTTC.

This clonotype was detected ten times or more. The genes are TRBV12-3 or TRBV12-4 and TRBJ2-7; TRBD2 might be the D (6 bases). V was cut by 5 bases and J by 3 bases, with 11 bases left in between. This CDR3 comprises 13 residues. CDR3 in DNA: TGTGCCAGCAGTACCGGGACTTTCTACGAGCAGTACTTC. Amino acids: CASSTGTFYEQYF.

This clonotype was counted at least ten times. This chain joins TRBV7-9 and TRBJ1-1; no clear D gene. There are 12 residues in the CDR3. The V end lost 6 bases, the J end lost 0 bases, and 5 bases lay between the germline ends. Germline lookup yields CDR1 SEHNR and CDR2 FQNEAQ (reference sequence). CDR3 sequence: CASRQMNTEAFF. The CDR3 DNA is TGTGCCAGCAGACAGATGAACACTGAAGCTTTCTTT.